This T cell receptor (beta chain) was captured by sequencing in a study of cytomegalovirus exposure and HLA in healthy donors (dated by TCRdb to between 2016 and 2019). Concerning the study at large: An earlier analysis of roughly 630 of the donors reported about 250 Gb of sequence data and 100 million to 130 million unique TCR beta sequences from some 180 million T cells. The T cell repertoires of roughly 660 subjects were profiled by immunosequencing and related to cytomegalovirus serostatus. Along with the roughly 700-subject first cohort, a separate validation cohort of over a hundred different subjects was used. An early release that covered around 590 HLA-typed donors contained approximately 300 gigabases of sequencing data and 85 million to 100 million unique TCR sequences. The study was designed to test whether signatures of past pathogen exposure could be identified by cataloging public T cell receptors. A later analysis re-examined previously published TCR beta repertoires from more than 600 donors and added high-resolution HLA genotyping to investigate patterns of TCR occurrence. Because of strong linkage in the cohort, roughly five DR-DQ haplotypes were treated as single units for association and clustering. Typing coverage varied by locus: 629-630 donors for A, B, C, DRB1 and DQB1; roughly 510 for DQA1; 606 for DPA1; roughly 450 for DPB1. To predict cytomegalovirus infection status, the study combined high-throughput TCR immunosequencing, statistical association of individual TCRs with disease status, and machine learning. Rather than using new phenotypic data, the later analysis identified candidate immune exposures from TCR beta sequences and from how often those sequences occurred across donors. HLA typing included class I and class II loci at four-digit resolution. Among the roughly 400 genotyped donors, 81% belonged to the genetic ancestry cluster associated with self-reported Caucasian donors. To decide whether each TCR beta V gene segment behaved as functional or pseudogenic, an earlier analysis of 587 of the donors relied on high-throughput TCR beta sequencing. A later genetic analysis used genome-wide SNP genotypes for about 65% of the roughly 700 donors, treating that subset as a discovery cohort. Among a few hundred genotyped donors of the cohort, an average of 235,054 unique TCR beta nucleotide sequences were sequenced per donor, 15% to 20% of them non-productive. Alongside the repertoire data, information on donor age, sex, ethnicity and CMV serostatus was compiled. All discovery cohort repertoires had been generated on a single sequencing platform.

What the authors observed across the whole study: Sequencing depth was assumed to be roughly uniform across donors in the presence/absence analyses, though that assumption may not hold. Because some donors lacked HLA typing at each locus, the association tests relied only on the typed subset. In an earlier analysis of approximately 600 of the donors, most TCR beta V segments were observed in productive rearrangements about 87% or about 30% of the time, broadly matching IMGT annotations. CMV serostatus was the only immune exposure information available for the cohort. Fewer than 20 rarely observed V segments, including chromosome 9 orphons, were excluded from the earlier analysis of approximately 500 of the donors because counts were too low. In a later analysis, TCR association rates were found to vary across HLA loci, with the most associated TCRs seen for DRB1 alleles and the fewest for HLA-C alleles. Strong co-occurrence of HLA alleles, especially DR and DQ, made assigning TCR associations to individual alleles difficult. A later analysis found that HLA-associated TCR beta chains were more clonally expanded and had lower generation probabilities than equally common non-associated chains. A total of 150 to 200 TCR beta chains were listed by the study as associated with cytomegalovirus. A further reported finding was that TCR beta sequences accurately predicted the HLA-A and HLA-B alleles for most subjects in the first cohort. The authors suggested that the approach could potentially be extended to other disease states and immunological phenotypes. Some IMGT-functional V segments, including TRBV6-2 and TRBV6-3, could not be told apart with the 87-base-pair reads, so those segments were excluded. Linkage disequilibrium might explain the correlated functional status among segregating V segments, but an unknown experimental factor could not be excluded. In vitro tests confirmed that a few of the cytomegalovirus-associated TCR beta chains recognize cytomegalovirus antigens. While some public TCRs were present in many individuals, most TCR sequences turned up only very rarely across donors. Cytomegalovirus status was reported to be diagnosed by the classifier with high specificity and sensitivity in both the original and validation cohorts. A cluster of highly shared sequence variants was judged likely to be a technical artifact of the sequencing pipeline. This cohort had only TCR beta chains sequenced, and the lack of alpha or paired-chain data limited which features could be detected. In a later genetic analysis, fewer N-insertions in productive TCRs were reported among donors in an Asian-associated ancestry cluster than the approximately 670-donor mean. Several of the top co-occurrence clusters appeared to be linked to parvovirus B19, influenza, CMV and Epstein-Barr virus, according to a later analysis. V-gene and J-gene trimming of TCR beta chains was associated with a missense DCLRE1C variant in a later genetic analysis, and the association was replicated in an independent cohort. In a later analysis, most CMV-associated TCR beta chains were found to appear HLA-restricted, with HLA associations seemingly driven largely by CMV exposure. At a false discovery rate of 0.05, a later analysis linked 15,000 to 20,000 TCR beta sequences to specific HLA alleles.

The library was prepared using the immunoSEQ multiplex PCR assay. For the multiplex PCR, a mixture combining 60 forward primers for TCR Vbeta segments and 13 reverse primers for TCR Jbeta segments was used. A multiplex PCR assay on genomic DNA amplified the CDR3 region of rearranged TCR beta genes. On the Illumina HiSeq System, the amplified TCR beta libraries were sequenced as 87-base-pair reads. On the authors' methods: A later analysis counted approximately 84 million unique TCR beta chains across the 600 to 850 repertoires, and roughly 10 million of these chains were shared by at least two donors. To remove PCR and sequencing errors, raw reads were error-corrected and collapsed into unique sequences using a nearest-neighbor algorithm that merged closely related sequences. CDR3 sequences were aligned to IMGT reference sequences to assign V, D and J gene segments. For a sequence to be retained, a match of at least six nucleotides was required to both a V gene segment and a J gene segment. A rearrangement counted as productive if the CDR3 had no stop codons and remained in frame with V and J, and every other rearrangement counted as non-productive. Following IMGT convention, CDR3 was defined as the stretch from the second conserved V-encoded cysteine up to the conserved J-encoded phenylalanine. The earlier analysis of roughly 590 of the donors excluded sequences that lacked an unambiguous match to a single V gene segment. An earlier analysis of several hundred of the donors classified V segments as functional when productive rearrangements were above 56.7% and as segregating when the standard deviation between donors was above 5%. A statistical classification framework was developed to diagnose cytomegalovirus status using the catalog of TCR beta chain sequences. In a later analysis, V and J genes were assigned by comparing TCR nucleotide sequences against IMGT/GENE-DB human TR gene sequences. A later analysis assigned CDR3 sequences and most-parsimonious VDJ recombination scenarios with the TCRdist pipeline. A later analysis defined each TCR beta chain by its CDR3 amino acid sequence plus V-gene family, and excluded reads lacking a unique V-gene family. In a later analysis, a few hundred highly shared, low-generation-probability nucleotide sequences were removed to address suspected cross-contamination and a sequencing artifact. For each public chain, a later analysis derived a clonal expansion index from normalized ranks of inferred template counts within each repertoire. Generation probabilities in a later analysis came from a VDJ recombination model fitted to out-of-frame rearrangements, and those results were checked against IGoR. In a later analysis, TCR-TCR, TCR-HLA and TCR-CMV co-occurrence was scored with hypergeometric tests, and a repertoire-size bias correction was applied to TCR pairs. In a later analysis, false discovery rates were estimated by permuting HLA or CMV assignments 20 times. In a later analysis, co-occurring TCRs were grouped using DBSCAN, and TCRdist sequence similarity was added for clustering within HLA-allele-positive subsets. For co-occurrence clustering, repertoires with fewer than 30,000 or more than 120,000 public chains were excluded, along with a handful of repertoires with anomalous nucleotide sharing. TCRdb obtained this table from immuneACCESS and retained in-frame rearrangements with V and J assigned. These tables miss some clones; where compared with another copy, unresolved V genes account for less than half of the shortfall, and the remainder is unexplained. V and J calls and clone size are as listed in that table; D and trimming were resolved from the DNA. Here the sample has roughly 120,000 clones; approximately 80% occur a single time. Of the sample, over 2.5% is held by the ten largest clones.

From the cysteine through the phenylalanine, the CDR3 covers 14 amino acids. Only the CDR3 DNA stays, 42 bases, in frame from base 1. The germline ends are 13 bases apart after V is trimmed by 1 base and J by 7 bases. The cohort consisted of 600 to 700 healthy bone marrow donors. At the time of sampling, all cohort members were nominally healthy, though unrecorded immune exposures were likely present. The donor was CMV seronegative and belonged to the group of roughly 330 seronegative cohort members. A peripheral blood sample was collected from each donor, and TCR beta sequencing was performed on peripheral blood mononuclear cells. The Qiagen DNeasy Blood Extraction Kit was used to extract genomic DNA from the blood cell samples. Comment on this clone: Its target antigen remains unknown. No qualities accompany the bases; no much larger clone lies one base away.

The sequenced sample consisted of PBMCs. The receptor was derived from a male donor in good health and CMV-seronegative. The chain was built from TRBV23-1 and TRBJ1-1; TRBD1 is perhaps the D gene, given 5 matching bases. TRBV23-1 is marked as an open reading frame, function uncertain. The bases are TGCGCCAGCAGTCAATGGCCAGGGAAGGGTGAAGCTTTCTTT. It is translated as CASSQWPGKGEAFF.